This TCR beta chain appears in the sequencing data of a study of response to subunit inactivated influenza vaccine. Overall study results and limits: Authors proposed each seasonal influenza vaccination draws in few new T cells.

Germline values: CDR1 SNHLY, CDR2 FYNNEI. The V gene end was trimmed by 8 bases and the J gene end by 1 base; junction bases not matched to a gene: 4. The CDR3 has 14 residues. This clonotype appeared a few times. What it recognizes is unknown. TCRdb called the RT-PCR reads again in MiXCR, with one record for every CDR3 protein. The sample has about 520,000 distinct CDR3 sequences, about 25% seen once; the top ten hold about 1.9%. This chain uses TRBV2 with TRBJ2-7; 11 bases match TRBD1. The sequencing used CD4+ T cells sorted from PBMCs, collected less than 6 days after vaccination. The TCR was taken from a man aged 50 to 59 who received an inactivated influenza vaccine. CDR3 sequence: CASGRDRGSYEQYF. The CDR3 region has the DNA TGTGCCAGCGGCAGGGACAGGGGGTCCTACGAGCAGTACTTC. The complete variable domain, with remaining parts taken from reference TRBV2 and TRBJ2-7, reads EPEVTQTPSHQVTQMGQEVILRCVPISNHLYFYWYRQILGQKVEFLVSFYNNEISEKSEIFDDQFSVERPDGSNFTLKIRSTKLEDSAMYFCASGRDRGSYEQYFGPGTRLTVT.